The entry below describes one T cell receptor (beta chain). The sample belongs to a study of blood T cell repertoires in COVID-19. Study context: Acute-phase and convalescent COVID-19 samples originated in the United States, Italy and Spain.

Here immunoSEQ multiplex PCR was the method, and the copy in TCRdb shows in-frame clones only, minus some. The table has roughly 140,000 clones, less than 90% seen once; the top ten hold about 2.4%. CDR1 and CDR2 (germline): LGHDT, YNNKEL (reference sequence). J gave up 5 bases and V 2 bases, and 11 bases lay outside the gene matches. This CDR3 comprises 16 residues. This chain uses TRBV3-1 (or the pseudogene TRBV3-2) with TRBJ1-1, with 7 nucleotides matching TRBD1. Material for sequencing was peripheral blood. This sequence was found in a woman in her 70s with acute or convalescent COVID-19. The CDR3 spells CASSQYLHRGVTEAFF. CDR3 coding DNA: TGTGCCAGCAGCCAATACCTACACAGGGGTGTGACTGAAGCTTTCTTT.